These T cell receptor beta chains were read from a single sample in a study of CD4+ T cells in melanoma. Here immunoSEQ multiplex PCR was the method, and the copy in TCRdb shows in-frame clones only, minus some. In the table there are about 15,000 clones, around four fifths of which are singletons. Specimen: cells from a culture (not recorded whether cultured in vitro). The receptors derive from a human donor with melanoma. CDR3s include the opening cysteine and the closing phenylalanine or tryptophan. D genes are given only for firm matches. Clone size appears in some rows only: once, few, many, or a class for an expanded clone.

size,J,D,V,DNA,CDR3
.,TRBJ2-3,.,TRBV7-3,TGTGCCAGCATCTTACAGGACGGAGATACGCAGTATTTT,CASILQDGDTQYF
once,TRBJ1-2,TRBD1,TRBV4-1,TGCGCCAGCATGGGACAGGGGAACTATGGCTACACCTTC,CASMGQGNYGYTF
.,TRBJ1-1,.,TRBV7-3,TGTGCCAGCAGCTTAACGTCGGCCATCAACACTGAAGCTTTCTTT,CASSLTSAINTEAFF
.,TRBJ1-1,TRBD1,TRBV6-1,TGTGCCAGCAGTGACAGGGGGGCAGAGACTGAAGCTTTCTTT,CASSDRGAETEAFF
.,TRBJ1-5,.,TRBV6-6,TGTGCCAGCAGTACGACAGCGGGGCAGCCCCAGCATTTT,CASSTTAGQPQHF
.,TRBJ2-3,TRBD2,TRBV7-7,TGTGCTAGCAGCCCGGGACTAAACGCAGATACGCAGTATTTT,CASSPGLNADTQYF
.,TRBJ2-1,TRBD2,TRBV7-2,TGTGCCAGCAGCTTAGCCTCCGGGACTAGCGGGTTGGTTGAGCAGTTCTTC,CASSLASGTSGLVEQFF
.,TRBJ1-1,.,TRBV6-6,TGTGCCAGCAGGGCCCTAATAGTTGGCACTGAAGCTTTCTTT,CASRALIVGTEAFF
.,TRBJ2-4,TRBD1,TRBV4-1,TGCGCCAGCAGCCAAGCGCACAGGGGGCTAATTTGGGCCAAAAACATTCAGTACTTC,CASSQAHRGLIWAKNIQYF
.,TRBJ2-1,.,TRBV5-1,TGCGCCAGCAGCCCGTCCGGGACATACAATGAGCAGTTCTTC,CASSPSGTYNEQFF
once,TRBJ2-2,TRBD2,TRBV5-1,TGCGCCAGCAGCTTGAGCTCCAGCGGGGGGGCTGGCACCGGGGAGCTGTTTTTT,CASSLSSSGGAGTGELFF
.,TRBJ2-1,.,TRBV5-1,TGCGCCAGCAGTTATCTGGGCAGTTCTTCGAATGAGCAGTTCTTC,CASSYLGSSSNEQFF
.,TRBJ1-1,.,TRBV30,TGTGCCTGGAGCGGGGCAGCAAGGTCGATGAACACTGAAGCTTTCTTT,CAWSGAARSMNTEAFF
.,TRBJ2-5,TRBD2,TRBV6-1,TGTGCCAGCAGAACCAGTATAGCGGGGGTGGAGACCCAGTACTTC,CASRTSIAGVETQYF
.,TRBJ1-6,.,TRBV9,TGTGCCAGCAGCGGAGAACAGGGTAATTCACCCCTCCACTTT,CASSGEQGNSPLHF
.,TRBJ2-5,.,TRBV28,TGTGCCAGCAGTTTATCCCAAGAGACCCAGTACTTC,CASSLSQETQYF
.,TRBJ2-7,.,TRBV18,TGTGCCAGCTCACCACCTTACGTCAGCTCCTACGAGCAGTACTTC,CASSPPYVSSYEQYF
.,TRBJ1-3,.,TRBV7-6,TGTGCCAGCAGCACAGGAGGACAAATACGCTCTGGAAACACCATATATTTT,CASSTGGQIRSGNTIYF
.,TRBJ2-3,TRBD2,TRBV4-1,TGCGCCAGCAGCCACCCCAGGAAACTAGCGGGGATTGTCGCTAGCACAGATACGCAGTATTTT,CASSHPRKLAGIVASTDTQYF
.,TRBJ1-4,.,TRBV11-2,TGTGCCAGCAGCTTACAGGGGATGGCGGAAAAACTGTTTTTT,CASSLQGMAEKLFF
.,TRBJ1-1,TRBD1,TRBV11-1,TGTGCCAGCAGCTGGGACAGGGGACGGAGTACCTCTGAAGCTTTCTTT,CASSWDRGRSTSEAFF
.,TRBJ2-7,TRBD1,TRBV30,TGTGCCTGGAGTGCGTCCCGGGACAGGGAGGGCGGCGAGCAGTACTTC,CAWSASRDREGGEQYF
.,TRBJ2-5,.,TRBV5-1,TGCGCCAGCAGCTCATTCCGGGGCTCAGAAGAGACCCAGTACTTC,CASSSFRGSEETQYF
.,TRBJ1-2,.,TRBV27,TGTGCCAGCAGTTTAAAGGGGTTTAGAGAAGGTGGCTACACCTTC,CASSLKGFREGGYTF
.,TRBJ2-1,TRBD1,TRBV9,TGTGCCAGCAGCACCCTGGACAGGGCGGGCAGGAATGAGCAGTTCTTC,CASSTLDRAGRNEQFF
few,TRBJ1-2,.,TRBV6-1,TGTGCCAGCAAAGAACAGGGATTTGACTATGGCTACACCTTC,CASKEQGFDYGYTF
.,TRBJ2-1,.,TRBV2,TGTGCCAGCAGGGACACAGGGAGTTTCAATGAGCAGTTCTTC,CASRDTGSFNEQFF
.,TRBJ2-2,.,TRBV27,TGTGCCAGCAGTTTATACTTGGGGGGAGCCACCGGGGAGCTGTTTTTT,CASSLYLGGATGELFF
.,TRBJ1-2,TRBD1,TRBV2,TGTGCCAGCAGAGGACAGGGGGTCTATGGCTACACCTTC,CASRGQGVYGYTF
.,TRBJ1-2,.,TRBV2,TGTGCCAGCAGCGCTTCCGGGACCCTCTATGGCTACACCTTC,CASSASGTLYGYTF
.,TRBJ2-7,TRBD1,TRBV18,TGTGCCAGCTCACCACTGGGGGCCGGGACAGGGGGCGCCGAGCAGTACTTC,CASSPLGAGTGGAEQYF
medium-sized,TRBJ1-4,.,TRBV9,TGTGCCAGCAACACCGGGACGGGTAATGAAAAACTGTTTTTT,CASNTGTGNEKLFF
.,TRBJ2-5,.,TRBV10-3,TGTGCCACAACTAACCGACAAGGAGAGACCCAGTACTTC,CATTNRQGETQYF
.,TRBJ1-1,TRBD1,TRBV5-8,TGTGCCAGCAGCTATACAGGGGATGAAGCTTTCTTT,CASSYTGDEAFF
.,TRBJ2-7,.,TRBV6-1,TGTGCCAGCAGTGAAGCATCCGGGAGAGCCTACGAGCAGTACTTC,CASSEASGRAYEQYF
.,TRBJ2-5,.,TRBV7-9,TGTGCCAGCCAGGGTGTCGGAGAGACCCAGTACTTC,CASQGVGETQYF
.,TRBJ2-6,.,TRBV9,TGTGCCAGCAGCCAAGACTCTGGGGCCAACGTCCTGACTTTC,CASSQDSGANVLTF
.,TRBJ2-2,TRBD2,TRBV7-9,TGTGCGCACGGGGGGGAGAACACCGGGGAGCTGTTTTTT,CAHGGENTGELFF
.,TRBJ2-2,.,TRBV5-1,TGCGCCAGCAGCCTAAAGTTAGCCGGGGAGCTGTTTTTT,CASSLKLAGELFF
.,TRBJ1-4,TRBD1,TRBV27,TGTGCCAGCAGTTTATTTCCCCCGCGACAGGGTTTTTATGAAAAACTGTTTTTT,CASSLFPPRQGFYEKLFF
.,TRBJ2-7,.,TRBV2,TGTGCCAGCAGTGTGGACAGTTCCTACGAGCAGTACTTC,CASSVDSSYEQYF
.,TRBJ1-1,.,TRBV30,TGTGCCTGGAGTGACTATTCTGAAGCTTTCTTT,CAWSDYSEAFF
.,TRBJ1-3,.,TRBV6-5,TGTGCCAGCAGTCCGGGTATTCACGTCGGAAACACCATATATTTT,CASSPGIHVGNTIYF
.,TRBJ1-5,.,TRBV28,TGTGCCAGCAGTTTTAAATACGGCTTCAATCAGCCCCAGCATTTT,CASSFKYGFNQPQHF
.,TRBJ1-2,.,TRBV7-9,TGTGCCAGCACCGCGTCCTGGCAGGACTATGGCTACACCTTC,CASTASWQDYGYTF
.,TRBJ2-6,.,TRBV30,TGTGCCTCGGCCGCCGGTCTATTCCATGGCCACGTCCTGACTTTC,CASAAGLFHGHVLTF
.,TRBJ1-5,TRBD1,TRBV9,TGTGCCAGCAGCTCGGCCACGGACAGGGGTAGTCAGCCCCAGCATTTT,CASSSATDRGSQPQHF
.,TRBJ1-2,.,TRBV2,TGTGCCAGCCAAATAAATCAGAGAACCTATGGCTACACCTTC,CASQINQRTYGYTF
.,TRBJ2-7,TRBD2,TRBV4-2,TGTGCCAGCAGCCATCTTGGCCCGCATAGCGGGGCTAACTCCTACGAGCAGTACTTC,CASSHLGPHSGANSYEQYF
.,TRBJ1-5,.,TRBV7-9,TGTGCCAGCAGCCCCCTTACAGGGTATTCGGGACAGCCCCAGCATTTT,CASSPLTGYSGQPQHF
.,TRBJ1-5,.,TRBV19,TGTGCCAGTAGTCTCAGGGGTTCCGGGCCCCAGCATTTT,CASSLRGSGPQHF
.,TRBJ2-1,.,TRBV18,TGTGCCAGCTCACCTAGGGTCCCCGGACAACCCTACAATGAGCAGTTCTTC,CASSPRVPGQPYNEQFF
.,TRBJ2-7,TRBD2,TRBV7-9,TGTGCCAGCAGCCTAGCGGGGGGCCCCTACGAGCAGTACTTC,CASSLAGGPYEQYF
.,TRBJ1-5,.,TRBV4-2,TGTGCCAGCAGCCAACTGCTCTGGGGGGAACAGCCCCAGCATTTT,CASSQLLWGEQPQHF
.,TRBJ1-1,.,TRBV6-5,TGTGCCAGCAGTTACTCCCTCAGGCGGGAAACTGAAGCTTTCTTT,CASSYSLRRETEAFF
.,TRBJ1-3,.,TRBV20-1,TGCAGTGCTAGAGGGAGTCGCACCATATATTTT,CSARGSRTIYF
.,TRBJ1-6,.,TRBV5-1,TGCGCCAGCAGCAATTTTCGGGAGGGGATGAATTCACCCCTCCACTTT,CASSNFREGMNSPLHF
.,TRBJ2-1,.,TRBV2,TGTGCCAGCAGCCCTCCTCCGGGGGTGTCCTACAATGAGCAGTTCTTC,CASSPPPGVSYNEQFF
.,TRBJ2-7,TRBD2,TRBV11-3,TGTGCCAGCAGCTTAGGTAGCGGGGGCCAGCAGTACTTC,CASSLGSGGQQYF